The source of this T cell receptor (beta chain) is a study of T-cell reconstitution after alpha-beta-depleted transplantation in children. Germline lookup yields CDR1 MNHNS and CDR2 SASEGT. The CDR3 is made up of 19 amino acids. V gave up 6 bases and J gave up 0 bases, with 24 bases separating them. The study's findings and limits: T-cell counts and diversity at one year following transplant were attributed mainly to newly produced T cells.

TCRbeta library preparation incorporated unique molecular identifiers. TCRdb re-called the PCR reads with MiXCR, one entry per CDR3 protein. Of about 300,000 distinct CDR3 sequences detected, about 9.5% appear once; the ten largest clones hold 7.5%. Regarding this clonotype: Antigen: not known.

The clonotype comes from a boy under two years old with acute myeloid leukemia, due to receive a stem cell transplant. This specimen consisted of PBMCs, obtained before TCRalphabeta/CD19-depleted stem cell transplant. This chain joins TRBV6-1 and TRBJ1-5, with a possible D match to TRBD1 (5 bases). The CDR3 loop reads CASRSLNRAGLYSNQPQHF. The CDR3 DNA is TGTGCCAGCAGAAGTCTCAACCGGGCAGGGCTATATAGCAATCAGCCCCAGCATTTT.